One and the same sample provided the 22 T cell receptor beta chains below, sequenced in a study of blood T cell repertoires in COVID-19. Here immunoSEQ multiplex PCR was the method, and the copy in TCRdb shows in-frame clones only, minus some. Of about 380,000 clones in the sample, around 85% were seen once. Source material: peripheral blood. The source is a woman aged 18-30 years with acute or convalescent COVID-19.

This clone was seen a handful of times. The genes are TRBV5-4 and TRBJ2-7, with D perhaps TRBD2 (6 bases). There are 14 residues in the CDR3. Trimming left V 1 base short and J 6 bases short, with 14 bases between. From germline, CDR1 is SGHNT and CDR2 YYREEE (reference sequence). CDR3 sequence reads: CASSLRAGRGEQYF. The CDR3 nucleotides read TGTGCCAGCAGCTTGAGGGCGGGACGCGGCGAGCAGTACTTC.

In this sample, this clone turned up a few times. This chain connects TRBV28 to TRBJ1-3; no definite D call. Germline values: CDR1 MDHEN, CDR2 SYDVKM. The ends were cut back, 5 bases at V and 4 bases at J, with 6 bases in the middle. The CDR3 sequence is 12 residues long. CDR3 DNA sequence: TGTGCCAGCAGTGGGAGGGGAAACACCATATATTTT. Protein sequence: CASSGRGNTIYF.

The CDR3 reads CASSIWDTWNTEAFF. CDR3 nucleotide sequence: TGTGCCAGTAGTATTTGGGACACTTGGAACACTGAAGCTTTCTTT. The chain employs TRBV19 and TRBJ1-1; TRBD1 is a possible D gene (6 bases). The germline gives CDR1 LNHDA, CDR2 SQIVND (reference sequence). V shed 3 bases and J shed 1 base, with 12 bases lying between them. The CDR3 is 15 amino acids. The full variable domain, with the rest looked up from reference TRBV19 and TRBJ1-1, is DGGITQSPKYLFRKEGQNVTLSCEQNLNHDAMYWYRQDPGQGLRLIYYSQIVNDFQKGDIAEGYSVSREKKESFPLTVTSAQKNPTAFYLCASSIWDTWNTEAFFGQGTRLTVV.

This clone was recorded only once. The CDR3 spells CAYRDDLPEQFF. The CDR3 nucleotides are TGTGCCTACAGGGACGATTTGCCTGAGCAGTTCTTC. J is TRBJ2-1 and V is TRBV7-3, with D maybe TRBD1 (6 bases). CDR1 is SGHTA and CDR2 is FQGTGA in the germline V gene. Trimming removed 11 bases from V and 9 bases from J, with 17 bases in between. The CDR3 totals 12 residues.

This clone was counted only a few times. The rearrangement links TRBV5-8 to TRBJ1-3, with D uncertain. CDR3 length equals 16 residues. The V and J ends lost 6 bases and 1 base respectively, with 17 bases between them. Germline V gene sequence: CDR1 SGHTS, CDR2 YDEGEE. The CDR3 sequence is CASTMRVRRSGNTIYF. The CDR3 coding sequence is TGTGCCAGCACTATGAGGGTGAGGAGATCTGGAAACACCATATATTTT. Supplemented by reference TRBV5-8 and TRBJ1-3, the full variable domain reads EAGVTQSPTHLIKTRGQQATLRCSPISGHTSVYWYQQALGLGLQFLLWYDEGEERNRGNFPPRFSGRQFPNYSSELNVNALELEDSALYLCASTMRVRRSGNTIYFGEGSWLTVV.

This clone was observed a handful of times. The J gene is TRBJ1-5, the V gene TRBV21-1. TRBV21-1 is classified as a pseudogene. The CDR3 loop spans 16 amino acids. The CDR3 sequence: CASSKAPGEGNQPQHF. In DNA form, the CDR3 reads TGTGCCAGCAGCAAAGCGCCGGGGGAAGGCAATCAGCCCCAGCATTTT.

V and J are TRBV7-3 and TRBJ1-2; tentative D call: TRBD1 (5 bases). Germline V gene lookup returns CDR1 SGHTA and CDR2 FQGTGA. The CDR3 contains 14 residues. Trimming removed 1 base at V and 8 bases at J, with 14 bases between. The CDR3 coding sequence is TGTGCCAGCAGCTTAAGGGAGGGACGGGGAGGCTACACCTTC. Amino acids: CASSLREGRGGYTF.

The chain's CDR3 is CASDSRLADYNEQFF. The CDR3 DNA is TGTGCCAGCGACTCTAGGCTAGCGGATTACAATGAGCAGTTCTTC. This chain uses TRBV13 with TRBJ2-1; 7 bases line up with TRBD2. The V segment lost 8 bases and the J segment 4 bases; nucleotides outside the gene matches: 11. The CDR3 spans 15 residues. The germline CDR1 and CDR2 sequences are PRHDT and FYEKMQ (reference sequence).

The sample holds a few counts of this clone. V gene TRBV6-2 or TRBV6-3 combines with J gene TRBJ1-4, with D uncertain. Germline V lookup: CDR1 MNHEY, CDR2 SVGEGT. This CDR3 comprises 12 residues. V was pared by 2 bases and J by 8 bases, with 6 bases between. The CDR3 DNA reads as TGTGCCAGCAGTTACCAGTACGAAAAACTGTTTTTT. It specifies CASSYQYEKLFF.

The chain carries TRBV5-1 and TRBJ2-3, with 11 bases identical to TRBD2. This CDR3 contains 20 residues. Germline loops: CDR1 SGHRS, CDR2 YFSETQ. J was trimmed by 4 bases and V by 1 base; bases with no gene match: 17. The CDR3 DNA follows: TGCGCCAGCAGCTTGAGGAAAATAGCGGGAGGGCTTCCGAGGGCAGATACGCAGTATTTT. Encoded protein: CASSLRKIAGGLPRADTQYF. Looking up the rest from reference TRBV5-1 and TRBJ2-3 gives the full variable domain: KAGVTQTPRYLIKTRGQQVTLSCSPISGHRSVSWYQQTPGQGLQFLFEYFSETQRNKGNFPGRFSGRQFSNSRSEMNVSTLELGDSALYLCASSLRKIAGGLPRADTQYFGPGTRLTVL.

The V and J genes are TRBV6-5 and TRBJ1-3, with D unclear. V was clipped by 2 bases and J by 0 bases, with 8 bases between them. This CDR3 spans 15 amino acids. Germline values: CDR1 MNHEY, CDR2 SVGAGI. The CDR3 DNA reads as TGTGCCAGCAGTTACCGCGGGGACTCTGGAAACACCATATATTTT. It specifies CASSYRGDSGNTIYF.

This clone was observed a handful of times. V and J are TRBV19 and TRBJ1-1; TRBD1 matches 7 bases. The CDR3 contains 13 residues. The trim removed 3 bases at V and 8 bases at J, leaving 6 bases unmatched. Germline CDR1 reads LNHDA; CDR2 reads SQIVND (reference sequence). The CDR3 loop reads CASSIAPGQEAFF. CDR3 nucleotides: TGTGCCAGTAGTATTGCGCCGGGACAGGAAGCTTTCTTT.

The chain employs TRBV7-3 and TRBJ1-1; D ambiguous. Between the trimmed V and J ends, which lost 2 bases and 3 bases, there was a span of 7 bases. CDR1 and CDR2 (germline): SGHTA, FQGTGA. This CDR3 comprises 13 residues. The CDR3 region is CASSLAGHTEAFF. Written as DNA, the CDR3 is TGTGCCAGCAGCTTAGCGGGTCACACTGAAGCTTTCTTT.

The rearrangement joins TRBV4-1 to TRBJ2-7; tentative D call: TRBD2 (6 bases). Germline V gene sequence: CDR1 MGHRA, CDR2 YSYEKL. V was shortened by 1 base and J by 2 bases, with 9 bases between the two germline ends. The CDR3 spans 14 residues. This chain's CDR3 is CASSQVEGPYEQYF. The CDR3, as DNA: TGCGCCAGCAGCCAAGTGGAGGGGCCCTACGAGCAGTACTTC.

The chain is built from TRBV5-1 and TRBJ2-7; 10 bases map to TRBD1. Unmatched junction bases numbered 9, after V lost 4 bases and J lost 5 bases. The CDR3 is 15 residues long. The germline V gene encodes CDR1 SGHRS and CDR2 YFSETQ. In DNA, the CDR3 is TGCGCCAGCAGCCAACAGGGACAGGGGAGACACGAGCAGTACTTC. It codes for CASSQQGQGRHEQYF.

The chain joins TRBV7-8 to TRBJ1-5; weak D call: TRBD1 (5 bases). Germline V gene lookup returns CDR1 SGHVS and CDR2 FQNEAQ. The CDR3 has 14 residues. Deletions cut 3 bases from V and 4 bases from J, with 10 bases between. The CDR3 nucleotides are TGTGCCAGCAGCTTCGGACAACTAAATCAGCCCCAGCATTTT. Translating gives CASSFGQLNQPQHF.

This rearrangement joins TRBV30 to TRBJ1-6; TRBD1 matches 9 bases. V lost 0 bases, J lost 8 bases, and 5 bases stayed unmatched. Germline CDR1 reads GTSNPN; CDR2 reads SVGIG (reference sequence). The CDR3 spans 15 residues. The CDR3 sequence is CAWSVLTGGDSPLHF. CDR3 coding DNA: TGTGCCTGGAGTGTACTGACAGGGGGTGATTCACCCCTCCACTTT.

The chain uses TRBV5-1 and TRBJ1-2, with a tentative D call TRBD1 (6 bases). Trimming cost V 4 bases and J 6 bases, with 7 bases left between them. Germline V gives CDR1 SGHRS, CDR2 YFSETQ. The CDR3 has 11 residues. The CDR3 DNA reads TGCGCCAGCAGCCCAGGGGATGGCTACACCTTC. It is translated as CASSPGDGYTF. Full variable domain (remainder filled in from reference TRBV5-1 and TRBJ1-2): KAGVTQTPRYLIKTRGQQVTLSCSPISGHRSVSWYQQTPGQGLQFLFEYFSETQRNKGNFPGRFSGRQFSNSRSEMNVSTLELGDSALYLCASSPGDGYTFGSGTRLTVV.

This clone came up once. V and J are TRBV25-1 and TRBJ1-1; 7 bases map to TRBD1. The CDR3 runs to 15 residues. Germline-derived CDR1 and CDR2 are MGHDK and SYGVNS. With 3 bases clipped from V and 4 bases from J, the junction kept 8 bases outside the gene matches. The CDR3 loop reads CASSDSGGLGTEAFF. DNA of the CDR3: TGTGCCAGCAGTGATTCAGGGGGACTAGGCACTGAAGCTTTCTTT.

On this clone itself: At the DNA level, this CDR3 is encoded by other sequences in the same sample as well. The chain links TRBV4-1 to TRBJ2-3, with 8 positions matching TRBD2. The CDR3 has 16 amino acids. Germline CDR1 is MGHRA and CDR2 is YSYEKL. Unmatched junction bases numbered 8, after V lost 1 base and J lost 5 bases. As DNA, the CDR3 is TGCGCCAGCAGCCAAGTTGTCGGGGGGGCGGGAGATACGCAGTATTTT. Translation gives CASSQVVGGAGDTQYF.

The chain uses TRBV7-9 and TRBJ2-7; TRBD2 agrees at 9 bases. The CDR3 is made up of 17 amino acids. Germline V gene lookup returns CDR1 SEHNR and CDR2 FQNEAQ (reference sequence). V dropped 5 bases and J dropped 1; count of bases not matched to a gene: 12. The CDR3 nucleotides read TGTGCCAGCAGCCCCCAGGCGGGAGGGCCGGGTTCCTACGAGCAGTACTTC. Translated, it gives CASSPQAGGPGSYEQYF.

This sequence joins TRBV6-5 and TRBJ2-2, with TRBD2 matching 12 bases. The CDR3 spans 16 residues. In germline, CDR1 is MNHEY, CDR2 SVGAGI. Germline trimming cut 0 bases from V and 4 bases from J; bases unmatched to any gene: 0. The CDR3: CASSYSLAGGTGELFF. CDR3 nucleotide sequence: TGTGCCAGCAGTTACTCACTAGCGGGAGGCACCGGGGAGCTGTTTTTT.